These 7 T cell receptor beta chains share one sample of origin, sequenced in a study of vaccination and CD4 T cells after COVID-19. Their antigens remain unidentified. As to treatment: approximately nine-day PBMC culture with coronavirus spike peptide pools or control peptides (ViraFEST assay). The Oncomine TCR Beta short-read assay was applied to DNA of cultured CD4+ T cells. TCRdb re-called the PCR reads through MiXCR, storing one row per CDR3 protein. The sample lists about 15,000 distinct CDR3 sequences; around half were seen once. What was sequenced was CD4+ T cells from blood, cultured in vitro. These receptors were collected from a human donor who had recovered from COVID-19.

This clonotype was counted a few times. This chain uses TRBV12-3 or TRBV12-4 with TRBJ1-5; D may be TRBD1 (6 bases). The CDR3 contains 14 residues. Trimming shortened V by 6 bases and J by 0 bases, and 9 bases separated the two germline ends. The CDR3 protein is CASSRGFSNQPQHF. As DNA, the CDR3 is TGTGCCAGCAGCAGGGGTTTTAGCAATCAGCCCCAGCATTTT.

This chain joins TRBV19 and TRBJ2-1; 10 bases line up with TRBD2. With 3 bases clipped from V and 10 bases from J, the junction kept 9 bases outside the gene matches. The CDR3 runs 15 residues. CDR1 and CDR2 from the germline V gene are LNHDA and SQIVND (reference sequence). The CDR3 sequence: CASSMSAGGPREQFF. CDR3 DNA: TGTGCCAGTAGTATGTCAGCGGGAGGGCCAAGGGAGCAGTTCTTC.

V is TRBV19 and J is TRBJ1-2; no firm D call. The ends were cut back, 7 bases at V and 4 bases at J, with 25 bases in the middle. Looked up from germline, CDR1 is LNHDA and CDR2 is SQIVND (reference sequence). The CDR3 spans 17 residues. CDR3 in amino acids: CASTPTRLSRGSYGYTF. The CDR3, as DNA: TGTGCCAGTACCCCCACGAGGCTTTCCCGGGGAAGCTATGGCTACACCTTC. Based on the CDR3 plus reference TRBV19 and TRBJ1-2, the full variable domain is DGGITQSPKYLFRKEGQNVTLSCEQNLNHDAMYWYRQDPGQGLRLIYYSQIVNDFQKGDIAEGYSVSREKKESFPLTVTSAQKNPTAFYLCASTPTRLSRGSYGYTFGSGTRLTVV.

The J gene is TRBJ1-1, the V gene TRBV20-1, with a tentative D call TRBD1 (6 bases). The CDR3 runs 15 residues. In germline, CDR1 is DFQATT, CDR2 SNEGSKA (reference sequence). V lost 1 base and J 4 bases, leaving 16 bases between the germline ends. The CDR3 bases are TGCAGTGCTAGAGTACAGGGAGGTAGTGGCACTGAAGCTTTCTTT. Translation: CSARVQGGSGTEAFF.

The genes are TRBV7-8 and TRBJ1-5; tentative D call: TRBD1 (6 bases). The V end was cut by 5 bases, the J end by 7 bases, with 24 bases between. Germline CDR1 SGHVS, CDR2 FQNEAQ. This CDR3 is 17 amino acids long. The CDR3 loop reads CASSPRHGGRRAQPQHF. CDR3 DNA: TGTGCCAGCAGCCCCCGACATGGGGGCCGGCGGGCCCAGCCCCAGCATTTT. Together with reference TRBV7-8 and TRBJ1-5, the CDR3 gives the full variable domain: GAGVSQSPRYKVAKRGQDVALRCDPISGHVSLFWYQQALGQGPEFLTYFQNEAQLDKSGLPSDRFFAERPEGSVSTLKIQRTQQEDSAVYLCASSPRHGGRRAQPQHFGDGTRLSIL.

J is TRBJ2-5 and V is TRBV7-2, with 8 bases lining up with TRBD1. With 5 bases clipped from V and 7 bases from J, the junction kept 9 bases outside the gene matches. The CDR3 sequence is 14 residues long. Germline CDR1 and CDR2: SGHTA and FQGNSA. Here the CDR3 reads CASSPRQGRWTQYF. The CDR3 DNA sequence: TGTGCCAGCAGCCCTCGACAGGGGCGCTGGACCCAGTACTTC.

CDR3 DNA sequence: TGTGCCAGCATGACAGGCGCAAAGGGCATTCAGTACTTC. Translated: CASMTGAKGIQYF. The V call is TRBV2, the J call TRBJ2-4, with a possible D match to TRBD1 (6 bases). The ends were cut back, 7 bases at V and 9 bases at J, with 16 bases in the middle. The CDR3 totals 13 residues. Germline V lookup: CDR1 SNHLY, CDR2 FYNNEI.